These T cell receptor beta chains were read from a single sample in a study of blood T cell repertoires in COVID-19. Profiled with immunoSEQ multiplex PCR; TCRdb holds only in-frame clones, not every one. The sample contains fewer than 200,000 clones, around 82% of which appear only once. Sequencing was performed on PBMCs or T cells enriched from blood (not recorded which). These receptors originate from a woman aged 50 to 65 in a cohort exposed to, infected with or recovered from COVID-19 (not recorded which). CDR3s include the opening cysteine and the closing phenylalanine or tryptophan. Fields, in order: V gene, D gene, clone size, J gene, CDR3 DNA, CDR3 protein. A D gene is named only where the DNA matches it firmly. Expanded clones are given a class, and other clones once, few, many or no size at all.

>TRBV10-3|TRBD1|NA|TRBJ2-7
TGTGCCATCAGCGTTGACAGGGTTCACGAGCAGTACTTC
CAISVDRVHEQYF
>TRBV10-3|NA|once|TRBJ1-6
TGTGCCATCAGCGCGCTTGACAGTTCACCCCTCCACTTT
CAISALDSSPLHF
>TRBV4-1|TRBD1|NA|TRBJ1-5
TGCGCCAGCAGCCAAGTCTGGGGGACAGGGTCAAATCAGCCCCAGCATTTT
CASSQVWGTGSNQPQHF
>TRBV11-2|NA|once|TRBJ2-1
TGTGCCAGCAGCTTAGCGGGCTCCTACAATGAGCAGTTCTTC
CASSLAGSYNEQFF
>TRBV4-2|TRBD2|few|TRBJ2-2
TGTGCCAGCAGCCAAGATATAGGGACTAGCGCGAATCCCGGGGAGCTGTTTTTT
CASSQDIGTSANPGELFF
>TRBV7-9|NA|NA|TRBJ1-1
TGTGCCAGCAGCGTAGACAGTAACACTGAAGCTTTCTTT
CASSVDSNTEAFF
>TRBV6-1|NA|once|TRBJ1-3
TGTGCCAGCAGTGAAATGGCCGGGAGCAACACCATATATTTT
CASSEMAGSNTIYF
>TRBV7-2|TRBD1|NA|TRBJ1-1
TGTGCCAGCAGCCCAGACAGGGGGCGAATGAACACTGAAGCTTTCTTT
CASSPDRGRMNTEAFF
>TRBV15|TRBD2|NA|TRBJ2-7
TGTGCCACCAGGGCTAGCGGGGTATACGAGCAGTACTTC
CATRASGVYEQYF
>TRBV11-2|NA|NA|TRBJ1-5
TGTGCCAGCAGCTTAGCCCAGGGGCATCAGCCCCAGCATTTT
CASSLAQGHQPQHF
>TRBV7-9|TRBD1|NA|TRBJ2-7
TGTGCCAGCAGCAGTCAGGGGGAAATTGCGGACGAGCAGTACTTC
CASSSQGEIADEQYF
>TRBV7-2|NA|NA|TRBJ2-1
TGTGCCAGCAGCTTAGTTCTGGGCGAGATCAATGAGCAGTTCTTC
CASSLVLGEINEQFF
>TRBV7-3|TRBD1|NA|TRBJ1-1
TGTGCCAGCAGCGGGACAGGCCGCACTGAAGCTTTCTTT
CASSGTGRTEAFF
>TRBV5-1|NA|NA|TRBJ2-4
TGCGCCAGCAGCTTAGGTATGGGAGGGGGAAACATTCAGTACTTC
CASSLGMGGGNIQYF
>TRBV28|NA|NA|TRBJ1-6
TGTGCCAGCACCCTTACCCGCCAGGGAAGGAATTCACCCCTCCACTTT
CASTLTRQGRNSPLHF
>TRBV10-3|TRBD2|many|TRBJ2-3
TGTGCCATCAGTGAGTCGGTAGGCGGGGGGGATACGCAGTATTTT
CAISESVGGGDTQYF
>TRBV7-9|TRBD2|NA|TRBJ2-2
TGTGCCAGCAGGATACTAGCGGGAGTACTGAACACCGGGGAGCTGTTTTTT
CASRILAGVLNTGELFF